What follows are 19 T cell receptor beta chains derived from one specimen sequenced in a study of blood T cell repertoires in COVID-19. Libraries were prepared by immunoSEQ multiplex PCR; TCRdb keeps only in-frame clonotypes and omits some of them. Of 270,000 or so clones in the sample, just under 90% were seen once. The specimen sequenced was peripheral blood. Receptors originate from a young woman with COVID-19, enrolled during active disease.

This chain links TRBV28 with TRBJ1-2, with D uncertain. Trimming cost V 5 bases and J 3 bases, with 13 bases left between them. Germline V gene data show CDR1 as MDHEN and CDR2 as SYDVKM. The CDR3 is made up of 14 amino acids. The CDR3 loop reads CASSLTTGYYGYTF. The DNA of the CDR3 is TGTGCCAGCAGTCTCACGACGGGATACTATGGCTACACCTTC.

The chain is built from TRBV4-1 and TRBJ2-2, with TRBD1 matching 7 bases. The germline V gene has CDR1 MGHRA and CDR2 YSYEKL. J lost 7 bases, V lost 7 bases, and 12 bases had no gene match. The CDR3 length is 15 residues. CDR3 nucleotides: TGCGCCAGCAACCTCTCCCCGCGACAGGGCGGGGAGCTGTTTTTT. Protein: CASNLSPRQGGELFF.

The chain combines TRBV5-1 with TRBJ2-7, with D perhaps TRBD2 (6 bases). Between the trimmed V and J ends, which lost 3 bases and 0 bases, there was a span of 13 bases. Per germline, CDR1 SGHRS and CDR2 YFSETQ. The CDR3 length is 15 residues. CDR3 protein: CASSSLRGSSYEQYF. The CDR3 coding sequence is TGCGCCAGCAGCTCCTTGCGGGGTTCCTCCTACGAGCAGTACTTC.

The genes are TRBV6-5 and TRBJ2-5; 7 bases are a match to TRBD1. Germline lookup yields CDR1 MNHEY and CDR2 SVGAGI. The CDR3 is 16 amino acids. V gave up 2 bases and J gave up 3 bases; unmatched junction bases: 9. CDR3 residues: CASSYKKGAGKETQYF. The CDR3 nucleotides read TGTGCCAGCAGTTACAAGAAGGGGGCAGGCAAAGAGACCCAGTACTTC.

The V call is TRBV2, the J call TRBJ1-4, with 8 bases fitting TRBD1. V dropped 10 bases and J dropped 5; count of bases not matched to a gene: 6. CDR1 and CDR2 (germline): SNHLY, FYNNEI. This CDR3 comprises 13 residues. The CDR3, as DNA: TGTGCCACGGGGGACAGGTCCAATGAAAAACTGTTTTTT. It yields the protein CATGDRSNEKLFF.

The V call is TRBV4-2, the J call TRBJ2-1; 7 positions match TRBD1. CDR1 LGHNA and CDR2 YNFKEQ come from the germline V gene. This CDR3 has 15 residues. Trimming took 1 base from V and 5 from J; bases not matched to a gene: 5. The CDR3 DNA reads as TGTGCCAGCAGCCAAGTCCCGGGACAGAACAATGAGCAGTTCTTC. Amino acids: CASSQVPGQNNEQFF.

The chain employs TRBV18 and TRBJ1-4, with 10 nucleotides matching TRBD1. The CDR3 length is 18 residues. V shed 2 bases, J shed 3 bases, and the junction held 9 bases outside the gene matches. Germline assignment: CDR1 KGHSH and CDR2 LQKENI. CDR3 region: CASSPRDRGDRSNEKLFF. The DNA of the CDR3 is TGTGCCAGCTCACCAAGGGACAGGGGCGATCGATCTAATGAAAAACTGTTTTTT.

V gene TRBV14 combines with J gene TRBJ2-3, with TRBD1 identical over 10 bases. This CDR3 has 16 amino acids. Losses at the gene ends were 4 bases for V and 3 bases for J; bases not matched to a gene: 7. The germline V gene encodes CDR1 SGHDN and CDR2 FVKESK. This chain's CDR3 is CASSLGTGAWTDTQYF. The CDR3 DNA reads TGTGCCAGCAGCCTCGGGACAGGGGCGTGGACAGATACGCAGTATTTT.

CDR3: CASSLFRGDSYEQYF. The CDR3 nucleotides are TGTGCCAGCAGCTTATTCCGGGGGGACTCCTACGAGCAGTACTTC. V is TRBV13 and J is TRBJ2-7, with 7 bases fitting TRBD2. This CDR3 spans 15 amino acids. CDR1 is PRHDT and CDR2 is FYEKMQ in the germline V gene (reference sequence). The junction had 4 bases not matched to a gene; V was cut back by 2 bases and J by 0 bases.

CDR3 DNA sequence: TGTGCCAGCAGTTTTATCAGGGAAGAGACCCAGTACTTC. It translates to CASSFIREETQYF. The V call is TRBV27, the J call TRBJ2-5; the D gene is possibly TRBD1 (5 bases). Germline V gene data show CDR1 as MNHEY and CDR2 as SMNVEV (reference sequence). The CDR3 has 13 amino acids. V was shortened by 3 bases and J by 3 bases, with 8 bases between the two germline ends.

The chain has TRBV18 and TRBJ2-7; TRBD2 might be the D (6 bases). V dropped 5 bases and J dropped 4 bases, with 15 bases sitting between them. The CDR3 loop spans 14 amino acids. CDR1 and CDR2 (germline): KGHSH, LQKENI. CDR3 sequence: CASSSGTVYYEQYF. In DNA, the CDR3 is TGTGCCAGCTCATCCGGGACTGTCTATTACGAGCAGTACTTC.

The chain has TRBV11-2 and TRBJ1-2; no firm D call. V lost 5 bases to trimming and J lost 0 bases, with 25 bases between them. Looked up from germline, CDR1 is SGHAT and CDR2 is FQNNGV. The length of the CDR3 is 19 residues. CDR3 nucleotide sequence: TGTGCCAGCAGCCCAGTCGTGTCAGGCCTCCTTAACACTAACTATGGCTACACCTTC. As protein: CASSPVVSGLLNTNYGYTF. The full variable domain, rest sourced from reference TRBV11-2 and TRBJ1-2, is EAGVAQSPRYKIIEKRQSVAFWCNPISGHATLYWYQQILGQGPKLLIQFQNNGVVDDSQLPKDRFSAERLKGVDSTLKIQPAKLEDSAVYLCASSPVVSGLLNTNYGYTFGSGTRLTVV.

This clone was found once. The chain joins TRBV12-3 or TRBV12-4 to TRBJ1-2; maybe TRBD1 (6 bases). The CDR3 runs 13 residues. The germline V and J ends were trimmed by 2 bases and 8 bases, with 12 bases remaining between them. The CDR3 sequence is CASSLKQGGGYTF. DNA for the CDR3: TGTGCCAGCAGTTTAAAACAGGGTGGCGGCTACACCTTC.

In DNA, the CDR3 is TGTGCCAGCAGCGACAGGGGAAGATCAACCTACGAGCAGTACTTC. Its protein is CASSDRGRSTYEQYF. This chain links TRBV3-1 (or the pseudogene TRBV3-2) with TRBJ2-7; the match to TRBD1 covers 8 bases. After removal of 5 bases from V and 2 bases from J, the junction contained 8 bases not matched to a gene. Per germline, CDR1 LGHDT and CDR2 YNNKEL (reference sequence). The CDR3 runs 15 residues.

V and J are TRBV2 and TRBJ2-7; tentatively, D is TRBD1 (5 bases). The CDR3 is 13 amino acids. V was pared by 7 bases and J by 5 bases, with 15 bases between. Germline values: CDR1 SNHLY, CDR2 FYNNEI. The CDR3 loop is CASNPGFVDEQYF. In DNA form, the CDR3 reads TGTGCCAGCAATCCAGGGTTCGTCGACGAGCAGTACTTC.

The V gene is TRBV13, the J gene TRBJ2-7, with TRBD1 matching 7 bases. This CDR3 has 15 amino acids. The ends lost 5 bases at V and 1 base at J; junction bases unmatched: 8. Germline assignment: CDR1 PRHDT and CDR2 FYEKMQ (reference sequence). The CDR3 DNA reads TGTGCCAGCAGCCCGACCGGGACAGCATCCTACGAGCAGTACTTC. Encoded protein: CASSPTGTASYEQYF.

J is TRBJ1-2 and V is TRBV2; D gene unclear. CDR1 and CDR2 from the germline V gene are SNHLY and FYNNEI. Deletions cut 7 bases from V and 5 bases from J, with 11 bases between. The CDR3 is 12 residues long. CDR3 amino acids: CASKGSGYGYTF. CDR3 bases: TGTGCCAGCAAAGGCAGCGGATATGGCTACACCTTC.

The chain uses TRBV5-4 and TRBJ2-3; 8 bases are a match to TRBD1. This CDR3 region has 14 residues. CDR1 is SGHNT, CDR2 YYREEE, per germline (reference sequence). The V gene end was trimmed by 4 bases and the J gene end by 5 bases; junction bases not matched to a gene: 6. The CDR3 sequence: CASSRQGSGDTQYF. In nucleotides, the CDR3 is TGTGCCAGCAGCCGACAGGGGTCGGGAGATACGCAGTATTTT. Variable domain in full (rest from reference TRBV5-4 and TRBJ2-3): ETGVTQSPTHLIKTRGQQVTLRCSSQSGHNTVSWYQQALGQGPQFIFQYYREEENGRGNFPPRFSGLQFPNYSSELNVNALELDDSALYLCASSRQGSGDTQYFGPGTRLTVL.

V gene TRBV7-9 combines with J gene TRBJ1-1; possible D gene TRBD1, 6 bases. The V gene lost 7 bases and the J gene lost 0 bases, with 15 bases spanning the gap. This CDR3 is 15 amino acids long. Germline V CDR1 and CDR2: SEHNR, FQNEAQ (reference sequence). CDR3 region: CASTREEGVNTEAFF. The CDR3 nucleotides read TGTGCCAGCACCCGGGAAGAGGGGGTGAACACTGAAGCTTTCTTT.